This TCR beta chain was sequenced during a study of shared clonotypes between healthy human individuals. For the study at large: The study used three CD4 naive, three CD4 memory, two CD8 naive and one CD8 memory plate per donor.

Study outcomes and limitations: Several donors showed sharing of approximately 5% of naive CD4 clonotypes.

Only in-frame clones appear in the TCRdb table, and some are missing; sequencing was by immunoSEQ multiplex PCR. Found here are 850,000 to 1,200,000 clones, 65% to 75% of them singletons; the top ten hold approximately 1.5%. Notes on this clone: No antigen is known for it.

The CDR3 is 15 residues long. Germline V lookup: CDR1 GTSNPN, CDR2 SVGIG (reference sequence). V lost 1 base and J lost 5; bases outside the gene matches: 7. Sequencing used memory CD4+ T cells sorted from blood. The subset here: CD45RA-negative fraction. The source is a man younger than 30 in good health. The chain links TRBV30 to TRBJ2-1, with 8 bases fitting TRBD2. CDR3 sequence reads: CAWSGRAGADNEQFF. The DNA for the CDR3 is TGTGCCTGGAGTGGGCGAGCGGGAGCAGACAATGAGCAGTTCTTC.